The 23 T cell receptor beta chains in this list originate from one sample, sequenced in a study of shared clonotypes between healthy human individuals. The data were produced by immunoSEQ multiplex PCR, yet TCRdb's version contains in-frame clones alone and is incomplete. The table records about 1 million clones, about 74% of them present only once. The source material was memory CD4+ T cells sorted from blood. Documented subset: CD45RA-negative fraction. The source of these receptors is a man aged 18 to 29 in good health.

This chain connects TRBV30 to TRBJ1-4; D is possibly TRBD1 (6 bases). The CDR3 is 14 amino acids. Per germline, CDR1 GTSNPN and CDR2 SVGIG (reference sequence). Trimming cost V 0 bases and J 7 bases, with 12 bases left between them. The CDR3, as DNA: TGTGCCTGGAGTGTAAAAGGGGGAAGTGAAAAACTGTTTTTT. Protein sequence: CAWSVKGGSEKLFF.

This rearrangement joins TRBV9 to TRBJ2-5; 8 bases line up with TRBD2. The trim removed 4 bases at V and 5 bases at J, leaving 7 bases unmatched. The CDR3 sequence is 14 residues long. From germline, CDR1 is SGDLS and CDR2 YYNGEE. DNA of the CDR3: TGTGCCAGCAGCTCACTAGCGGCTCGCGAGACCCAGTACTTC. Translated, it gives CASSSLAARETQYF.

This clone was seen at least ten times. The J gene is TRBJ1-6, the V gene TRBV25-1; TRBD1 aligns across 7 bases. The germline CDR1 and CDR2 sequences are MGHDK and SYGVNS. With 4 bases clipped from V and 7 bases from J, the junction kept 7 bases outside the gene matches. This CDR3 is 15 amino acids long. CDR3 amino acids: CASSAYRGDNSPLHF. For the CDR3, the DNA is TGTGCCAGCAGTGCTTACAGGGGAGACAATTCACCCCTCCACTTT.

The rearrangement uses TRBV14 and TRBJ2-3; D not certain. This CDR3 has 15 amino acids. Germline V gene lookup returns CDR1 SGHDN and CDR2 FVKESK. The ends were cut back, 4 bases at V and 0 bases at J, with 11 bases in the middle. The CDR3 sequence is CASSRSVPSTDTQYF. Here the CDR3 DNA reads TGTGCCAGCAGCCGGTCAGTTCCTAGCACAGATACGCAGTATTTT.

This clone was seen once. The rearrangement uses TRBV28 and TRBJ1-1; D is unresolved. Germline lookup yields CDR1 MDHEN and CDR2 SYDVKM. Trimming left V 6 bases short and J 5 bases short, with 13 bases between. The CDR3 length is 13 residues. This CDR3 reads CASSLLLGTEAFF. CDR3 bases: TGTGCCAGCAGCTTGTTATTAGGGACTGAAGCTTTCTTT.

Remarks on this clone: It is likely a read error: a sequence one base away is far more abundant. The chain is built from TRBV9 and TRBJ2-7; D remains unclear. The CDR3 is 12 amino acids. Trimming left V 0 bases short and J 3 bases short, with 4 bases between. CDR1 and CDR2 from the germline V gene are SGDLS and YYNGEE. The CDR3 here is CASSVDGYEQYF. The CDR3 coding sequence is TGTGCCAGCAGCGTAGACGGCTACGAGCAGTACTTC. Based on the CDR3 plus reference TRBV9 and TRBJ2-7, the full variable domain is DSGVTQTPKHLITATGQRVTLRCSPRSGDLSVYWYQQSLDQGLQFLIQYYNGEERAKGNILERFSAQQFPDLHSELNLSSLELGDSALYFCASSVDGYEQYFGPGTRLTVT.

V and J are TRBV28 and TRBJ1-5, with D perhaps matching TRBD1 (5 bases). This CDR3 is 13 amino acids long. CDR1 is MDHEN, CDR2 SYDVKM, per germline. The V end was cut by 6 bases, the J end by 4 bases, with 10 bases between. DNA of the CDR3: TGTGCCAGCAGCCCGAACAGGAATCAGCCCCAGCATTTT. It codes for CASSPNRNQPQHF. Full variable domain (outside the CDR3, taken from reference TRBV28 and TRBJ1-5): DVKVTQSSRYLVKRTGEKVFLECVQDMDHENMFWYRQDPGLGLRLIYFSYDVKMKEKGDIPEGYSVSREKKERFSLILESASTNQTSMYLCASSPNRNQPQHFGDGTRLSIL.

This chain joins TRBV4-2 and TRBJ2-1; 9 nucleotides agree with TRBD1. Trimming removed 1 base from V and 10 bases from J; junction bases left unmatched: 14. CDR1 LGHNA and CDR2 YNFKEQ come from the germline V gene. This CDR3 is built from 17 residues. The CDR3 reads CASSQGEDRGEGREQFF. CDR3 DNA sequence: TGTGCCAGCAGCCAAGGTGAGGACAGGGGCGAGGGGAGGGAGCAGTTCTTC.

J is TRBJ1-2 and V is TRBV28; D uncertain. V lost 2 bases and J lost 4, with 8 bases in between. The CDR3 extends over 13 amino acids. The germline V gene has CDR1 MDHEN and CDR2 SYDVKM. The CDR3 loop is CASSLSQFYGYTF. The CDR3 coding sequence is TGTGCCAGCAGTTTAAGCCAGTTCTATGGCTACACCTTC.

The V and J genes are TRBV5-4 and TRBJ2-2, with no clear D. Germline V gene lookup returns CDR1 SGHNT and CDR2 YYREEE (reference sequence). The CDR3 sequence is 15 residues long. Trimming cost V 2 bases and J 6 bases, with 14 bases left between them. The CDR3 loop reads CASSFEQRVAGELFF. In DNA, the CDR3 is TGTGCCAGCAGCTTCGAACAACGGGTCGCCGGGGAGCTGTTTTTT.

This clone was counted once. The V and J genes are TRBV19 and TRBJ1-1, with D perhaps TRBD1 (6 bases). The V end was cut by 11 bases, the J end by 4 bases, with 23 bases between. Germline assignment: CDR1 LNHDA and CDR2 SQIVND (reference sequence). This CDR3 is 15 amino acids long. The CDR3 DNA follows: TGTGCCGGAGGTAGGGGGGCGCGAATTTCCACTGAAGCTTTCTTT. This translates into CAGGRGARISTEAFF.

In this sample, this clone turned up a few times. The chain combines TRBV11-2 with TRBJ2-3; 8 bases agree with TRBD1. The CDR3 contains 14 residues. V trimming: 3 bases; J trimming: 5 bases; junction bases outside the gene matches: 4. CDR1 SGHAT and CDR2 FQNNGV come from the germline V gene. CDR3 region: CASSFDRGRDTQYF. The CDR3 nucleotides are TGTGCCAGCAGCTTCGACAGGGGTCGAGATACGCAGTATTTT.

This clone has at least ten counts. The chain joins TRBV29-1 to TRBJ2-1, with D maybe TRBD2 (6 bases). The V and J ends lost 3 bases and 2 bases respectively, with 11 bases between them. CDR1 is SQVTM and CDR2 is ANQGSEA in the germline V gene. This CDR3 region has 14 residues. As DNA, the CDR3 is TGCAGCGTTGACGCAGGAGGGACCTACAATGAGCAGTTCTTC. It specifies CSVDAGGTYNEQFF.

The chain has TRBV5-1 and TRBJ1-1; D may be TRBD1 (5 bases). The CDR3 extends over 15 amino acids. In germline, CDR1 is SGHRS, CDR2 YFSETQ. Trimming took 0 bases from V and 0 from J, leaving 9 bases between them. In nucleotides, the CDR3 is TGCGCCAGCAGCTTGGACAGGCCTATGAACACTGAAGCTTTCTTT. It encodes CASSLDRPMNTEAFF.

The chain links TRBV30 to TRBJ2-7, with 11 bases matching TRBD2. This CDR3 region has 12 residues. The trim removed 1 base at V and 7 bases at J, leaving 0 bases unmatched. Germline values: CDR1 GTSNPN, CDR2 SVGIG (reference sequence). The CDR3 region has the DNA TGTGCCTGGAGTGGACTAGCGGGAGAGCAGTACTTC. It yields the protein CAWSGLAGEQYF.

The rearrangement uses TRBV7-2 and TRBJ2-3; D gene unclear. Germline loops: CDR1 SGHTA, CDR2 FQGNSA. V lost 3 bases to trimming and J lost 4 bases, with 14 bases between them. The length of the CDR3 is 15 residues. The CDR3 here is CASSFRLGPSDTQYF. Here the CDR3 DNA reads TGTGCCAGCAGCTTCCGACTCGGCCCATCAGATACGCAGTATTTT.

V is TRBV2 and J is TRBJ2-2, with 9 nucleotides matching TRBD2. The CDR3 totals 15 residues. The V and J ends lost 6 bases and 7 bases, in that order; junction bases with no gene match: 9. Per germline, CDR1 SNHLY and CDR2 FYNNEI. In DNA form, the CDR3 reads TGTGCCAGCAGCCCGGCTAGCGGGACAAGCGGGGAGCTGTTTTTT. Its translation is CASSPASGTSGELFF.

This clone was seen a few times. The V gene is TRBV9, the J gene TRBJ2-7; D remains ambiguous. Germline V lookup: CDR1 SGDLS, CDR2 YYNGEE. The V and J ends lost 0 bases and 2 bases respectively, with 12 bases between them. This CDR3 has 15 residues. The CDR3 sequence: CASSVAGNAPYEQYF. DNA of the CDR3: TGTGCCAGCAGCGTAGCTGGCAACGCTCCCTACGAGCAGTACTTC. The full variable domain, rest sourced from reference TRBV9 and TRBJ2-7, is DSGVTQTPKHLITATGQRVTLRCSPRSGDLSVYWYQQSLDQGLQFLIQYYNGEERAKGNILERFSAQQFPDLHSELNLSSLELGDSALYFCASSVAGNAPYEQYFGPGTRLTVT.

The chain has TRBV5-8 and TRBJ1-5, with TRBD1 matching 10 bases. V shed 4 bases and J 5 bases; nucleotides not matched to a gene: 9. The CDR3 length is 16 residues. Germline CDR1 SGHTS, CDR2 YDEGEE. CDR3 sequence: CASSPIDRGLDQPQHF. The CDR3 DNA follows: TGTGCCAGCAGCCCTATCGACAGGGGGCTTGATCAGCCCCAGCATTTT.

V and J are TRBV5-1 and TRBJ1-6; D possibly corresponds to TRBD1 (6 bases). The CDR3 consists of 14 residues. V dropped 5 bases and J dropped 9 bases, with 15 bases sitting between them. CDR1 SGHRS and CDR2 YFSETQ come from the germline V gene. DNA for the CDR3: TGCGCCAGCAGGGGGGCTATTCAGGGTTCACCCCTCCACTTT. This gives the protein CASRGAIQGSPLHF.

V and J are TRBV7-9 and TRBJ2-7, with D perhaps being TRBD1 or TRBD2 (5 bases each). The ends were cut back, 2 bases at V and 2 bases at J, with 7 bases in the middle. This CDR3 comprises 13 residues. Germline V gene data show CDR1 as SEHNR and CDR2 as FQNEAQ (reference sequence). The CDR3 protein is CASSLRDAYEQYF. The CDR3 coding sequence is TGTGCCAGCAGCTTACGGGACGCCTACGAGCAGTACTTC.

V and J are TRBV4-3 and TRBJ1-2; D not certain. The CDR3 covers 15 residues. CDR1 is LGHNA and CDR2 is YSLEER in the germline V gene. Trimming removed 2 bases from V and 2 bases from J, with 12 bases in between. CDR3 sequence: CASSQSFAANYGYTF. CDR3 in DNA: TGCGCCAGCAGCCAATCCTTCGCAGCCAACTATGGCTACACCTTC.

The J gene is TRBJ1-1, the V gene TRBV2; D is unresolved. The CDR3 spans 12 residues. The V gene's germline CDR1 is SNHLY and CDR2 FYNNEI. V shed 8 bases and J shed 1 base, with 8 bases lying between them. DNA of the CDR3: TGTGCCAGCCGCTGGGAGAACACTGAAGCTTTCTTT. Protein: CASRWENTEAFF.